The clone carrying this T cell receptor (beta chain) has just a few counts. Its antigen is still unknown. Here immunoSEQ multiplex PCR was the method, and the copy in TCRdb shows in-frame clones only, minus some. The profile shows roughly 58,000 clones, 85% of them singletons. The data originate from a study of OX40 agonist ivuxolimab in advanced cancers. Study-wide background: Roughly two fifths of patients had received prior checkpoint inhibitor therapy.

Study-wide findings and caveats: In a subset of nonresponders, normalized T-cell clonal expansion was also low. In the 0.1-3.0 mg/kg groups, partial responders showed among the lowest expansion. The study did not work out the antigen specificity of the expanded peripheral T cells.

Sample: CD4+ or CD8+ T cells sorted from blood, taken in a trial of the OX40 agonist ivuxolimab. The TCR comes from an adult with an advanced solid tumor such as melanoma, head and neck, liver or kidney cancer.

CDR3 protein: CSLGLAAYNEQFF. As DNA, the CDR3 is TGCAGCCTTGGACTAGCGGCCTACAATGAGCAGTTCTTC. The chain couples TRBV29-1 to TRBJ2-1, with 10 bases aligning to TRBD2. Losses at the gene ends were 8 bases for V and 2 bases for J; bases not matched to a gene: 3. Germline CDR1 and CDR2: SQVTM and ANQGSEA. This CDR3 comprises 13 residues.